The clone carrying this T cell receptor beta chain was counted a single time. This entry belongs to a study of blood T cell repertoires in COVID-19. Overall study context: Sites in the United States, Italy and Spain provided acute and convalescent COVID-19 samples.

CDR3 size: 12 residues. J lost 7 bases, V lost 7 bases, and 5 bases had no gene match. Germline lookup yields CDR1 SQVTM and CDR2 ANQGSEA. Assay: immunoSEQ multiplex PCR; the TCRdb copy retains only in-frame clones and omits some. The data contain under 55,000 clones, around 80% of them singletons. V is TRBV29-1 and J is TRBJ2-2; TRBD1 matches 8 bases. Sequencing was performed on peripheral blood. The receptor's source is a human donor in a cohort sampled during active COVID-19. The CDR3 loop reads CSGGQGDGELFF. The DNA for the CDR3 is TGCAGCGGCGGACAGGGAGACGGGGAGCTGTTTTTT.